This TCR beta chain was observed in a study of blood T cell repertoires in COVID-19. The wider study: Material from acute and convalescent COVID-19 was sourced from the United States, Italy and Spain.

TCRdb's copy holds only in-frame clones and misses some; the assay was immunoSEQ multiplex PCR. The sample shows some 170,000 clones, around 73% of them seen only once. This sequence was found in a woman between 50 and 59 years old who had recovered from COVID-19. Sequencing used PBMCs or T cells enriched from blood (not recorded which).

DNA for the CDR3: TGTGCCAGTCAACCCACAGGGGGCGCGGTGACCCAGTACTTC. It translates to CASQPTGGAVTQYF. The genes are TRBV2 and TRBJ2-5, with TRBD1 matching 9 bases. This CDR3 has 14 residues. Losses at the gene ends were 9 bases for V and 7 bases for J; bases not matched to a gene: 12. Germline assignment: CDR1 SNHLY and CDR2 FYNNEI.